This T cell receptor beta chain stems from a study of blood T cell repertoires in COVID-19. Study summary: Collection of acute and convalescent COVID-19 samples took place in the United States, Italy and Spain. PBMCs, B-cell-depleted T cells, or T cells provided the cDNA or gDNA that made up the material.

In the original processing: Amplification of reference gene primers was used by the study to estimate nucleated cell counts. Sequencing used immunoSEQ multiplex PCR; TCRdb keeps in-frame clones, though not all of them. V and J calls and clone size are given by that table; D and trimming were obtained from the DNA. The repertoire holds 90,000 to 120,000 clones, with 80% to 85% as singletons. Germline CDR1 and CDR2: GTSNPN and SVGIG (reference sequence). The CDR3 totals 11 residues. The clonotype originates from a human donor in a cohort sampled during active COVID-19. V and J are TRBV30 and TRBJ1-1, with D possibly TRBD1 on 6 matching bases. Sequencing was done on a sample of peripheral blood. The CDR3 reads CAGHRGTEAFF. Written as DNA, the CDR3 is TGTGCGGGACACCGGGGCACTGAAGCTTTCTTT.